A selection of T cell receptor beta chains follows, all from one sample in a study of beta chain features in type 1 diabetes. Sequenced by immunoSEQ multiplex PCR; TCRdb stores in-frame clones only, minus some. The data show under 900,000 clones, 15% to 20% seen once. Sequencing used naive CD4+ T cells from blood. Receptors were obtained from a woman aged 18 to 35 in good health. CDR3s include the opening cysteine and the closing phenylalanine or tryptophan. Each record gives: V gene, J gene, clone size, D gene, CDR3 DNA, CDR3 protein. A D gene is named only where the DNA matches it firmly. Rows give clone size only sometimes, using once, few, many, or a class for an expanded clone.

>TRBV2|TRBJ2-2|-|-
TGTGCCAGCAGTTTCAGGGGATCAGAGCTGTTTTTT
CASSFRGSELFF
>TRBV6-5|TRBJ1-1|-|TRBD1
TGTGCCAGCAGTTACGGCCGACAGGGCTCTGAAGCTTTCTTT
CASSYGRQGSEAFF
>TRBV28|TRBJ2-1|few|TRBD2
TGTGCCAGCAGTCTCTTCAGCGGGAGCGGGGATGAGCAGTTCTTC
CASSLFSGSGDEQFF
>TRBV2|TRBJ2-5|few|-
TGTGCCAGCAGTGAAACGGGGGTACGAGAGACCCAGTACTTC
CASSETGVRETQYF
>TRBV2|TRBJ2-7|-|-
TGTGCCAGCAGTGAAGAGGTCGGAGGAGGTCAGTACTTC
CASSEEVGGGQYF
>TRBV27|TRBJ2-1|-|TRBD2
TGTGCCAGCAGTTTAGCTTGGCTAGCGGGAAATGAGCAGTTCTTC
CASSLAWLAGNEQFF
>TRBV7-6|TRBJ2-5|few|-
TGTGCCAGCAGCTCCCATGGGGAAGAGACCCAGTACTTC
CASSSHGEETQYF
>TRBV4-3|TRBJ2-7|few|-
TGCGCCAGCAGCCAAAGTGTGACTAGGCCCTACGAGCAGTACTTC
CASSQSVTRPYEQYF
>TRBV7-8|TRBJ2-1|few|TRBD2
TGTGCCAGCAGCTCTCAGCGGGGGGGGCATGAGCAGTTCTTC
CASSSQRGGHEQFF
>TRBV6-5|TRBJ1-1|few|-
TGTGCCAGCAGTGGAACTGAAGCTTTCTTT
CASSGTEAFF
>TRBV6-6|TRBJ2-7|-|TRBD2
TGTGCCAGCAGTTACGTACTAGCGGGAGGAACCTACGAGCAGTACTTC
CASSYVLAGGTYEQYF
>TRBV19|TRBJ2-7|few|TRBD2
TGTGCCAGTAGTCGGTGGGAGGGGAACTACGAGCAGTACTTC
CASSRWEGNYEQYF
>TRBV7-2|TRBJ2-7|-|-
TGTGCCAGCAGCTTAGCCCGGAACTACGAGCAGTACTTC
CASSLARNYEQYF
>TRBV19|TRBJ2-3|few|-
TGTGCCAGTAGTATCCCCGCCAGCCCCACAGATACGCAGTATTTT
CASSIPASPTDTQYF
>TRBV7-2|TRBJ2-5|few|TRBD2
TGTGCCAGCAGCCCCGGGGTAGCGGGAGAACAAGAGACCCAGTACTTC
CASSPGVAGEQETQYF
>TRBV5-4|TRBJ1-2|-|TRBD1
TGTGCCAGCAGCTTGAGGGGGCTCCAGGGCTACACCTTC
CASSLRGLQGYTF
>TRBV7-3|TRBJ2-6|-|-
TGTGCCAGCAGCCAGATTGGGACGATCTCTGGGGCCAACGTCCTGACTTTC
CASSQIGTISGANVLTF
>TRBV19|TRBJ1-1|-|-
TGTGCCAGTAAGGCCCATCTGAACACTGAAGCTTTCTTT
CASKAHLNTEAFF
>TRBV19|TRBJ1-5|-|-
TGTGCCAGTAGTATTCTAGGCCGCGGGAGCAATCAGCCCCAGCATTTT
CASSILGRGSNQPQHF
>TRBV5-6|TRBJ2-3|few|TRBD2
TGTGCCAGCAGCCCGGGGACTAGCGGGAGTGCAGATACGCAGTATTTT
CASSPGTSGSADTQYF
>TRBV7-9|TRBJ2-7|-|TRBD2
TGTGCCAGCAGCCGGTCAGTTGCGGGAGGTTCCTACGAGCAGTACTTC
CASSRSVAGGSYEQYF
>TRBV18|TRBJ2-1|-|-
TGTGCCAGCTCACCCCCTGGGGAATCGGAGCAGTTCTTC
CASSPPGESEQFF
>TRBV18|TRBJ2-2|few|-
TGTGCCATCGCAAGGGAGCTGAACACCGGGGAGCTGTTTTTT
CAIARELNTGELFF
>TRBV7-2|TRBJ2-7|few|-
TGTGCCAGCAGCCCCAGACAGCTATCCTACGAGCAGTACTTC
CASSPRQLSYEQYF
>TRBV7-2|TRBJ2-7|-|-
TGTGCCAGCAGCCCCAGAACCGGACCTGGGTACGAGCAGTACTTC
CASSPRTGPGYEQYF
>TRBV5-1|TRBJ2-1|few|-
TGCGCCAGCAGCTTCCTCGGGGGCGTTCATAACAATGAGCAGTTCTTC
CASSFLGGVHNNEQFF
>TRBV15|TRBJ1-2|few|TRBD1
TGTGCCACCAGCAGAGAACCTATTCAGGGGGTGTATGGCTACACCTTC
CATSREPIQGVYGYTF
>TRBV9|TRBJ2-3|few|-
TGTGCCAGCAGCGTTAGCGGTTTTAGCACAGATACGCAGTATTTT
CASSVSGFSTDTQYF
>TRBV10-3|TRBJ1-3|few|-
TGTGCCATCAGAGAACAGGGTCCCATATATTTT
CAIREQGPIYF
>TRBV27|TRBJ2-7|few|-
TGTGCCAGCAGTAGCCTTGGGTCCTACGAGCAGTACTTC
CASSSLGSYEQYF
>TRBV7-2|TRBJ2-3|few|-
TGTGCCAGCAGCTTAGACTATAGTATAGACCGCGGGCAGTATTTT
CASSLDYSIDRGQYF
>TRBV4-1|TRBJ2-7|-|TRBD1
TGCGCCAGCAGCTGGGGACAGGGCCCGATTAACGAGCAGTACTTC
CASSWGQGPINEQYF
>TRBV18|TRBJ2-6|-|TRBD1
TGTGCCAGCTCATCAAACAGGGGGAACTCTGGGGCCAACGTCCTGACTTTC
CASSSNRGNSGANVLTF
>TRBV6-6|TRBJ2-1|-|-
TGTGCCAGCAGTTCGGACGGAGGGGTGGGAGAGCAGTTCTTC
CASSSDGGVGEQFF
>TRBV4-2|TRBJ2-3|-|-
TGTGCCAGCAGCCAAGTCTCAAATACGCAGTATTTT
CASSQVSNTQYF
>TRBV10-3|TRBJ2-7|few|-
TGTGCCATCAGACAGGGGGAGGGGGACGAGCAGTACTTC
CAIRQGEGDEQYF
>TRBV10-3|TRBJ2-2|many|TRBD2
TGTGCCATCAGGGCGGGAGACACCGGGGAGCTGTTTTTT
CAIRAGDTGELFF
>TRBV6-5|TRBJ1-5|few|-
TGTGCCAGCCAGGGGTATAGCAATCAGCCCCAGCATTTT
CASQGYSNQPQHF
>TRBV7-2|TRBJ2-1|few|TRBD2
TGTGCCAGCAGCTTATATCCTGGGATAGCGGGACCTCGTGAGCAGTTCTTC
CASSLYPGIAGPREQFF
>TRBV7-2|TRBJ2-3|-|TRBD1
TGTGCCAGCAGCCCGGGGACAGGATTTAGCACAGATACGCAGTATTTT
CASSPGTGFSTDTQYF
>TRBV14|TRBJ1-1|many|-
TGTGCCAGCAGCCGCAATTTCGGGACTGAAGCTTTCTTT
CASSRNFGTEAFF
>TRBV4-3|TRBJ2-3|once|TRBD2
TGCGCCAGCAGCCAAGGGAGGTGGGGGGGAACAGATACGCAGTATTTT
CASSQGRWGGTDTQYF
>TRBV27|TRBJ2-1|-|TRBD1
TGTGCCAGCAGCATCCGGGACAGACTCACTGATGAGCAGTTCTTC
CASSIRDRLTDEQFF
>TRBV9|TRBJ2-2|-|TRBD1
TGTGCCAGCAGCGTACTCCCCGGGACAGGGTTCGGGGAGCTGTTTTTT
CASSVLPGTGFGELFF
>TRBV29-1|TRBJ2-4|few|TRBD1
TGCAGCGTTGCTGGTCGGACAGGAACCACCAAAAACATTCAGTACTTC
CSVAGRTGTTKNIQYF
>TRBV5-4|TRBJ2-1|few|TRBD2
TGTGCCAGCTCGGGAGGGCCAAACTACAATGAGCAGTTCTTC
CASSGGPNYNEQFF
>TRBV2|TRBJ2-5|-|TRBD1
TGTGCCAGCACCCGGGACAGGGCAGTGGAGACCCAGTACTTC
CASTRDRAVETQYF
>TRBV11-2|TRBJ2-7|once|-
TGTGCCAGCAGCCCCAGAACTACGGACGACGAGCAGTACTTC
CASSPRTTDDEQYF
>TRBV7-8|TRBJ2-1|few|-
TGTGCCAGCAGGAAACAGGCTGGAATAGCGTCAAACAATGAGCAGTTCTTC
CASRKQAGIASNNEQFF
>TRBV7-2|TRBJ2-2|-|-
TGTGCCAGCAGCCTATTCGTGGGGCGGGTTGGCGGGGAGCTGTTTTTT
CASSLFVGRVGGELFF